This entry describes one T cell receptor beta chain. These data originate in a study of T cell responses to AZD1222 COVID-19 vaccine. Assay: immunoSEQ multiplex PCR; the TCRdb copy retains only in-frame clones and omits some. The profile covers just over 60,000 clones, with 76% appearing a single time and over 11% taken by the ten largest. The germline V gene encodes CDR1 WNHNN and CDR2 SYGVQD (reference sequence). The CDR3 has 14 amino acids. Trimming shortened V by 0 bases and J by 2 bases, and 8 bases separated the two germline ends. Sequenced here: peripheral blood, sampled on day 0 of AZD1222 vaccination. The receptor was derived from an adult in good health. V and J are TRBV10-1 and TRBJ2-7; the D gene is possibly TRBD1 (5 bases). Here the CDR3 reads CASSESGAPYEQYF. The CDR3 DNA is TGCGCCAGCAGTGAGTCAGGGGCCCCCTACGAGCAGTACTTC.